The 20 T cell receptor beta chains given below trace back to one sample, sequenced in a study of cytomegalovirus exposure and HLA in healthy donors. TCRdb's copy holds only in-frame clones and misses some; the assay was immunoSEQ multiplex PCR. The sample contains about 260,000 clones, about 90% of which appear only once. The specimen was PBMCs. These receptors all stem from a woman in her twenties or thirties in good health and CMV-seronegative.

A remark on this clone: This CDR3 is also generated by other DNA sequences in the sample. The chain uses TRBV5-1 and TRBJ2-1, with D perhaps TRBD2 (6 bases). Germline CDR1 SGHRS, CDR2 YFSETQ. The germline V and J ends were trimmed by 0 bases and 2 bases, with 6 bases remaining between them. This CDR3 is built from 14 residues. This CDR3 is CASSLAGAYNEQFF. For the CDR3, the DNA is TGCGCCAGCAGCTTGGCGGGGGCCTACAATGAGCAGTTCTTC.

The CDR3 sequence is CASSGEQPSYEQYF. The CDR3 DNA reads as TGTGCCAGCAGTGGAGAACAGCCCTCCTACGAGCAGTACTTC. The chain uses TRBV25-1 and TRBJ2-7; D remains ambiguous. Trimming shortened V by 4 bases and J by 0 bases, and 10 bases separated the two germline ends. There are 14 residues in the CDR3. Germline loops: CDR1 MGHDK, CDR2 SYGVNS.

The V and J genes are TRBV27 and TRBJ1-5; no firm D call. Trimming removed 3 bases at V and 10 bases at J, with 22 bases between. CDR3 length equals 16 residues. Germline CDR1 and CDR2: MNHEY and SMNVEV (reference sequence). CDR3 region: CASSFSGPPRGEPQHF. As DNA, the CDR3 is TGTGCCAGCAGTTTCTCCGGGCCGCCTCGGGGAGAACCCCAGCATTTT.

This chain joins TRBV28 and TRBJ2-2; 9 bases agree with TRBD1. The CDR3 contains 16 residues. Germline CDR1 is MDHEN and CDR2 is SYDVKM. The trim removed 6 bases at V and 6 bases at J, leaving 11 bases unmatched. CDR3 loop: CASRTTGTGSPGELFF. DNA for the CDR3: TGTGCCAGCAGGACAACCGGGACAGGGTCCCCCGGGGAGCTGTTTTTT.

This clone showed up many times. The chain employs TRBV6-1 and TRBJ2-7; TRBD2 aligns across 9 bases. After removal of 0 bases from V and 0 bases from J, the junction contained 6 bases not matched to a gene. Germline V lookup: CDR1 MNHNS, CDR2 SASEGT. The CDR3 has 17 residues. CDR3 bases: TGTGCCAGCAGTGAAGCCGAGACTAGCGGACCCTCCTACGAGCAGTACTTC. The encoded protein is CASSEAETSGPSYEQYF.

V usage is TRBV9 and J usage is TRBJ2-7, with TRBD1 as a possible D gene (5 bases). CDR1 is SGDLS, CDR2 YYNGEE, per germline. The CDR3 has 13 residues. V was trimmed by 0 bases and J by 7 bases, leaving 11 bases between them. CDR3 in amino acids: CASSVGVAGEQYF. The CDR3 region has the DNA TGTGCCAGCAGCGTAGGGGTGGCAGGGGAGCAGTACTTC.

Only a few counts were recorded for this clone. The V call is TRBV7-9, the J call TRBJ2-7; D is perhaps TRBD2 (5 bases). V was trimmed by 10 bases and J by 5 bases, leaving 18 bases between them. The CDR3 runs to 13 residues. CDR1 SEHNR and CDR2 FQNEAQ come from the germline V gene (reference sequence). The chain's CDR3 is CAIHPLARNEQYF. CDR3 sequence (DNA): TGTGCCATCCATCCGCTAGCAAGAAACGAGCAGTACTTC.

The CDR3 is CASSFEAGVWTGELFF. The DNA of the CDR3 is TGTGCCAGCAGCTTCGAAGCGGGAGTATGGACCGGGGAGCTGTTTTTT. V gene TRBV7-9 combines with J gene TRBJ2-2; 8 bases fit TRBD2. J lost 5 bases, V lost 3 bases, and 8 bases had no gene match. Germline CDR1 SEHNR, CDR2 FQNEAQ (reference sequence). The CDR3 is made up of 16 amino acids.

For this clone: The sample carries other DNA sequences with the same CDR3. The rearrangement links TRBV30 to TRBJ2-1; D is possibly TRBD2 (5 bases). This CDR3 contains 13 residues. Germline V lookup: CDR1 GTSNPN, CDR2 SVGIG (reference sequence). Deletions cut 5 bases from V and 2 bases from J, with 10 bases between. Here the CDR3 DNA reads TGTGCCTGGGATCGGGGTACCTACAATGAGCAGTTCTTC. This gives the protein CAWDRGTYNEQFF.

This chain joins TRBV7-6 and TRBJ1-3, with a weak D call TRBD1 (6 bases). Per the germline V gene, CDR1 is SGHVS and CDR2 is FNYEAQ. This CDR3 is built from 14 residues. V dropped 4 bases and J dropped 1 base, with 8 bases sitting between them. The CDR3: CASSYTGSGNTIYF. In DNA form, the CDR3 reads TGTGCCAGCAGCTATACAGGGTCTGGAAACACCATATATTTT.

V is TRBV5-1 and J is TRBJ1-4; tentative D call: TRBD1 (5 bases). CDR1 and CDR2 (germline): SGHRS, YFSETQ. V shed 0 bases and J shed 13 bases, with 22 bases lying between them. The CDR3 is 16 amino acids. CDR3 in amino acids: CASSLDGSVTFGGLFF. Here the CDR3 DNA reads TGCGCCAGCAGCTTGGATGGCAGCGTGACCTTCGGGGGACTGTTTTTT. The whole variable domain, remainder taken from reference TRBV5-1 and TRBJ1-4, is KAGVTQTPRYLIKTRGQQVTLSCSPISGHRSVSWYQQTPGQGLQFLFEYFSETQRNKGNFPGRFSGRQFSNSRSEMNVSTLELGDSALYLCASSLDGSVTFGGLFFGSGTQLSVL.

The chain joins TRBV28 to TRBJ2-3; TRBD2 might be the D (6 bases). V lost 6 bases and J lost 5, with 18 bases in between. The CDR3 runs to 15 residues. CDR1 is MDHEN, CDR2 SYDVKM, per germline. The CDR3 region is CASRLLGGAGDTQYF. Written as DNA, the CDR3 is TGTGCCAGCAGACTATTGGGCGGGGCCGGAGATACGCAGTATTTT.

The chain uses TRBV5-1 and TRBJ1-1; perhaps TRBD1 as D (6 bases). This CDR3 is built from 15 residues. The ends were cut back, 3 bases at V and 0 bases at J, with 12 bases in the middle. The germline V gene encodes CDR1 SGHRS and CDR2 YFSETQ. In DNA, the CDR3 is TGCGCCAGCAGCTCTAAACAGGGATTGAACACTGAAGCTTTCTTT. Translation: CASSSKQGLNTEAFF. Filled out from reference TRBV5-1 and TRBJ1-1, the complete variable domain reads KAGVTQTPRYLIKTRGQQVTLSCSPISGHRSVSWYQQTPGQGLQFLFEYFSETQRNKGNFPGRFSGRQFSNSRSEMNVSTLELGDSALYLCASSSKQGLNTEAFFGQGTRLTVV.

The chain is built from TRBV5-1 and TRBJ2-5, with D hard to call. CDR1 and CDR2 from the germline V gene are SGHRS and YFSETQ. Trimming pared 0 bases from V and 4 bases from J, leaving 10 bases between. The CDR3 sequence is 14 residues long. CDR3 nucleotide sequence: TGCGCCAGCAGCTTGGACAGATCAGGAGAGACCCAGTACTTC. Its protein product is CASSLDRSGETQYF.

The chain couples TRBV11-2 to TRBJ2-7, with D perhaps TRBD2 (6 bases). V dropped 5 bases and J dropped 5 bases, with 19 bases sitting between them. The V gene's germline CDR1 is SGHAT and CDR2 FQNNGV. CDR3 size: 15 residues. DNA for the CDR3: TGTGCCAGCAGCCGCTATACGGGAGAAAGGGACGAGCAGTACTTC. Translation: CASSRYTGERDEQYF.

The chain carries TRBV27 and TRBJ1-4; D ambiguous. This CDR3 comprises 15 residues. V lost 5 bases to trimming and J lost 5 bases, with 15 bases between them. The germline CDR1 and CDR2 sequences are MNHEY and SMNVEV (reference sequence). CDR3 amino acids: CASSAARNHNEKLFF. CDR3 nucleotides: TGTGCCAGCAGTGCTGCTAGGAACCACAATGAAAAACTGTTTTTT.

The chain has TRBV6-5 and TRBJ1-1; D might be TRBD1 (5 bases). The germline gives CDR1 MNHEY, CDR2 SVGAGI. Between the trimmed V and J ends, which lost 1 base and 0 bases, there was a span of 6 bases. The CDR3 runs 14 residues. Here the CDR3 reads CASSYYRMNTEAFF. The DNA of the CDR3 is TGTGCCAGCAGTTACTACAGGATGAACACTGAAGCTTTCTTT.

This chain uses TRBV7-3 with TRBJ2-2; a possible D gene is TRBD2 (6 bases). Trimming removed 5 bases from V and 5 bases from J, with 9 bases in between. The CDR3 covers 13 residues. Germline V CDR1 and CDR2: SGHTA, FQGTGA. CDR3 residues: CASSPGGTGELFF. The CDR3 DNA reads as TGTGCCAGCAGCCCTGGGGGGACCGGGGAGCTGTTTTTT.

With regard to this clone: In the same sample, other DNA sequences code for this CDR3. This chain uses TRBV29-1 with TRBJ2-3; perhaps TRBD2 as D (7 bases). The V gene's germline CDR1 is SQVTM and CDR2 ANQGSEA. V was shortened by 4 bases and J by 0 bases, with 14 bases between the two germline ends. The CDR3 runs 15 residues. In nucleotides, the CDR3 is TGCAGCGTTGTAGGGGGGGCTCATAGCACAGATACGCAGTATTTT. Its protein is CSVVGGAHSTDTQYF.

V and J are TRBV5-6 and TRBJ1-1; 10 bases map to TRBD1. V was clipped by 7 bases and J by 6 bases; unmatched bases: 3. The CDR3 extends over 12 amino acids. Germline loops: CDR1 SGHDT, CDR2 YYEEEE. This CDR3 reads CASLDRGAEAFF. The CDR3, as DNA: TGTGCCAGCTTGGACAGGGGGGCTGAAGCTTTCTTT.